Following are 9 T cell receptor beta chains from one sample sequenced in a study of blood T cell repertoires in COVID-19. Clones were read by immunoSEQ multiplex PCR, and TCRdb kept only the in-frame ones, dropping some. Of about 210,000 clones listed, about 85% are singletons. The sequencing sample was made of PBMCs or T cells enriched from blood (not recorded which). These TCRs come from a man aged 40-50 years who had recovered from COVID-19.

The chain is built from TRBV28 and TRBJ1-2, with TRBD1 matching 10 bases. Trimming took 5 bases from V and 4 from J; bases not matched to a gene: 10. The CDR3 is 16 residues long. CDR1 is MDHEN, CDR2 SYDVKM, per germline. As DNA, the CDR3 is TGTGCCAGCAGTATAACCGGGACAGGGGATTTCTATGGCTACACCTTC. It translates to CASSITGTGDFYGYTF.

The chain joins TRBV5-1 to TRBJ2-7; 7 positions agree with TRBD2. V was pared by 3 bases and J by 7 bases, with 13 bases of the junction left unmatched. This CDR3 has 15 residues. CDR1 is SGHRS and CDR2 is YFSETQ in the germline V gene. CDR3 DNA: TGCGCCAGCAGCTCCCCTCTAGCGGCCCATAGGGAGCAGTACTTC. Translation: CASSSPLAAHREQYF.

This sequence joins TRBV6-5 and TRBJ1-5; D is perhaps TRBD1 (5 bases). This CDR3 is 13 amino acids long. Germline loops: CDR1 MNHEY, CDR2 SVGAGI. V shed 5 bases and J shed 11 bases, with 16 bases lying between them. The CDR3 reads CASSPVRGRAQHF. The CDR3 coding sequence is TGTGCCAGCAGTCCGGTACGGGGGAGAGCCCAGCATTTT.

This chain joins TRBV19 and TRBJ2-5; 9 bases fit TRBD2. There are 14 residues in the CDR3. Looked up from germline, CDR1 is LNHDA and CDR2 is SQIVND (reference sequence). V was pared by 3 bases and J by 3 bases, with 2 bases of the junction left unmatched. CDR3 nucleotides: TGTGCCAGTAGTATCCGACTAGCGGAAGAGACCCAGTACTTC. It is translated as CASSIRLAEETQYF.

This sequence joins TRBV5-1 and TRBJ2-7; possible D gene TRBD2, 6 bases. CDR1 SGHRS and CDR2 YFSETQ come from the germline V gene. CDR3 length: 13 residues. Trimming pared 1 base from V and 3 bases from J, leaving 8 bases between. CDR3 DNA: TGCGCCAGCAGCTTGCGGGGGAACTACGAGCAGTACTTC. Translation gives CASSLRGNYEQYF.

The chain carries TRBV12-3 or TRBV12-4 and TRBJ1-1, with 7 bases matching TRBD1. Trimming took 6 bases from V and 4 from J; bases not matched to a gene: 5. There are 13 residues in the CDR3. CDR3 bases: TGTGCCAGCAGACGCAACAGGGGCACTGAAGCTTTCTTT. This codes for CASRRNRGTEAFF.

The CDR3: CASSLTGAETQYF. For the CDR3, the DNA is TGTGCCAGCAGCCTTACAGGGGCAGAGACCCAGTACTTC. The chain employs TRBV5-6 and TRBJ2-5; 7 bases are a match to TRBD1. The V segment lost 4 bases and the J segment 4 bases; nucleotides outside the gene matches: 4. CDR1 is SGHDT, CDR2 YYEEEE, per germline. CDR3 length equals 13 residues.

This chain joins TRBV5-4 and TRBJ1-1, with TRBD1 identical over 8 bases. The V gene end was trimmed by 3 bases and the J gene end by 4 bases; junction bases not matched to a gene: 5. The CDR3 contains 14 residues. Germline V CDR1 and CDR2: SGHNT, YYREEE (reference sequence). The CDR3 here is CASSSGQGPTEAFF. The CDR3, as DNA: TGTGCCAGCAGCTCAGGACAGGGACCCACTGAAGCTTTCTTT.

The chain uses TRBV29-1 and TRBJ2-1, with D possibly matching TRBD2 (6 bases). The germline gives CDR1 SQVTM, CDR2 ANQGSEA. This CDR3 region has 17 residues. The ends were cut back, 0 bases at V and 0 bases at J, with 15 bases in the middle. The CDR3 sequence: CSVEDYWGLNSYNEQFF. In DNA form, the CDR3 reads TGCAGCGTTGAAGATTATTGGGGACTCAACTCCTACAATGAGCAGTTCTTC.